What follows describes a single T cell receptor beta chain. CDR1 and CDR2 (germline): KGHSH, LQKENI. This CDR3 has 13 residues. Deletions cut 3 bases from V and 6 bases from J, with 12 bases between. Original handling: How many nucleated cells were present was estimated from reference gene primer amplification. Method: immunoSEQ multiplex PCR; TCRdb's copy keeps in-frame clones and lacks some. The DNA gave D and trimming, while V, J and clone size come from that table. The sample records a few hundred thousand clones, about 86% being singletons. Participants spanned ages about 18 to 95 years and resided in roughly 22 US areas. The study assigned cohorts using participant-reported clinical history. The sample originates from a study of blood T cell repertoires in COVID-19. Looking at the study overall: Sample material is recorded as cDNA or gDNA derived from T cells, B-cell-depleted T cells, or PBMCs.

The sample consisted of PBMCs or T cells enriched from blood (not recorded which). The V and J genes are TRBV18 and TRBJ2-7; no definite D call. This TCR was sampled from a woman aged 40 to 50 with acute COVID-19. The chain's CDR3 is CASSPGRLIEQYF. The CDR3 DNA reads TGTGCCAGCTCACCCGGCAGGCTCATCGAGCAGTACTTC.